Listed below are T cell receptor beta chains from one sample, sequenced in a study of blood T cell repertoires in COVID-19. Method: immunoSEQ multiplex PCR; TCRdb's copy keeps in-frame clones and lacks some. The table includes 250,000 to 400,000 clones, about nine tenths detected once. Specimen: peripheral blood. All receptors come from a man in his fifties or sixties with active or convalescent COVID-19. The CDR3 runs from the conserved cysteine through the conserved F or W. The D gene is left open where the match is weak. The size of a clone is reported for some rows only, either as once, few or many, or as a class for expanded clones.

D: TRBD2
J: TRBJ2-3
size: .
V: TRBV29-1
CDR3: CSVALAGGSYF
DNA: TGCAGCGTTGCACTAGCGGGAGGCTCATATTTT

D: .
J: TRBJ2-3
size: once
V: TRBV6-2/TRBV6-3
CDR3: CASSWGADTQYF
DNA: TGTGCCAGCAGTTGGGGGGCAGATACGCAGTATTTT

D: TRBD1
J: TRBJ1-3
size: few
V: TRBV7-9
CDR3: CASSLSGGAGGFGNTIYF
DNA: TGTGCCAGCAGCTTGAGTGGAGGTGCAGGGGGCTTTGGAAACACCATATATTTT

D: TRBD1
J: TRBJ2-7
size: .
V: TRBV7-2
CDR3: CASSSGQGDSEQYF
DNA: TGTGCCAGCAGCTCGGGACAGGGCGACTCCGAGCAGTACTTC

D: .
J: TRBJ1-2
size: .
V: TRBV29-1
CDR3: CSTRLGAGGYTF
DNA: TGCAGCACCCGTCTGGGGGCTGGTGGCTACACCTTC

D: TRBD1
J: TRBJ1-1
size: .
V: TRBV19
CDR3: CASSPDPLTGYKGYTEAFF
DNA: TGTGCCAGTAGCCCCGACCCACTGACAGGGTATAAGGGGTATACTGAAGCTTTCTTT

D: .
J: TRBJ1-4
size: .
V: TRBV29-1
CDR3: CSVEDPRRSNEKLFF
DNA: TGCAGCGTTGAAGATCCCAGGCGATCTAATGAAAAACTGTTTTTT

D: .
J: TRBJ2-1
size: .
V: TRBV4-2
CDR3: CASSQEGAQPSYNEQFF
DNA: TGTGCCAGCAGCCAAGAGGGGGCTCAGCCCTCCTACAATGAGCAGTTCTTC

D: TRBD2
J: TRBJ2-3
size: few
V: TRBV4-2
CDR3: CASSPSQREGTDTQYF
DNA: TGTGCCAGCAGCCCTTCGCAGCGGGAGGGCACAGATACGCAGTATTTT

D: TRBD1
J: TRBJ1-2
size: .
V: TRBV11-1
CDR3: CASSWTGENGYTF
DNA: TGTGCCAGCAGCTGGACAGGGGAGAATGGCTACACCTTC

D: TRBD1
J: TRBJ1-2
size: .
V: TRBV2
CDR3: CASSSRQGTYGYTF
DNA: TGTGCCAGCAGCTCCCGACAGGGCACCTATGGCTACACCTTC

D: .
J: TRBJ2-6
size: .
V: TRBV6-1
CDR3: CASSEFSTSSGANVLTF
DNA: TGTGCCAGCAGTGAATTCTCGACAAGCTCTGGGGCCAACGTCCTGACTTTC

D: .
J: TRBJ1-6
size: .
V: TRBV11-1
CDR3: CASSLGQPAPLHF
DNA: TGTGCCAGCAGCTTAGGCCAACCGGCACCCCTCCACTTT

D: .
J: TRBJ2-1
size: .
V: TRBV3-1/TRBV3-2
CDR3: CASSQEAPRVISYNEQFF
DNA: TGTGCCAGCAGCCAGGAGGCCCCCCGGGTCATCTCCTACAATGAGCAGTTCTTC

D: .
J: TRBJ2-2
size: .
V: TRBV10-3
CDR3: CAISVEGRSGELFF
DNA: TGTGCCATCAGTGTGGAGGGGAGGTCCGGGGAGCTGTTTTTT

D: TRBD2
J: TRBJ2-3
size: .
V: TRBV5-1
CDR3: CASTLGGVARADTQYF
DNA: TGCGCCAGCACCCTTGGGGGGGTCGCGAGGGCAGATACGCAGTATTTT

D: TRBD2
J: TRBJ2-3
size: .
V: TRBV19
CDR3: CASSATSTTGNRVAGAGDTQYF
DNA: TGTGCCAGTAGCGCGACCTCCACGACAGGGAATAGGGTAGCGGGAGCGGGAGATACGCAGTATTTT

D: TRBD1
J: TRBJ1-1
size: few
V: TRBV29-1
CDR3: CSGGQDTEAFF
DNA: TGCAGCGGGGGACAGGACACTGAAGCTTTCTTT

D: .
J: TRBJ2-5
size: .
V: TRBV2
CDR3: CASSEQGDGETQYF
DNA: TGTGCCAGCAGTGAACAGGGCGATGGGGAGACCCAGTACTTC

D: TRBD1
J: TRBJ1-2
size: .
V: TRBV5-1
CDR3: CASSPRQGSPYGYTF
DNA: TGCGCCAGCAGCCCCAGACAGGGGTCGCCCTATGGCTACACCTTC

D: .
J: TRBJ1-1
size: .
V: TRBV18
CDR3: CASSQRAGEAFF
DNA: TGTGCCAGCTCCCAAAGGGCGGGCGAAGCTTTCTTT

D: .
J: TRBJ1-5
size: .
V: TRBV2
CDR3: CASSLRDQPQHF
DNA: TGTGCCAGCAGCCTCCGGGATCAGCCCCAGCATTTT

D: TRBD2
J: TRBJ2-3
size: .
V: TRBV5-4
CDR3: CATESPGGRGGSTDTQYF
DNA: TGTGCCACCGAGTCCCCGGGAGGGAGAGGGGGTAGTACAGATACGCAGTATTTT

D: .
J: TRBJ1-2
size: .
V: TRBV10-2
CDR3: CASGEGPHGYTF
DNA: TGCGCCAGCGGTGAGGGGCCACATGGCTACACCTTC

D: .
J: TRBJ2-5
size: .
V: TRBV28
CDR3: CASSPPGLILQYF
DNA: TGTGCCAGCAGCCCTCCTGGACTAATTCTCCAGTACTTC

D: TRBD2
J: TRBJ2-1
size: .
V: TRBV27
CDR3: CASSLTGTSGSNEQFF
DNA: TGTGCCAGCAGTTTAACCGGGACTAGCGGTTCTAATGAGCAGTTCTTC

D: .
J: TRBJ1-3
size: many
V: TRBV7-2
CDR3: CASSQGSGAINTIYF
DNA: TGTGCCAGCAGCCAAGGGTCAGGGGCGATCAACACCATATATTTT

D: .
J: TRBJ2-1
size: .
V: TRBV5-1
CDR3: CASGRETHNEQFF
DNA: TGCGCCAGCGGGCGGGAAACCCACAATGAGCAGTTCTTC

D: TRBD2
J: TRBJ2-1
size: .
V: TRBV5-4
CDR3: CASSAQLGRENNEQFF
DNA: TGTGCCAGCAGCGCCCAGTTGGGGCGGGAGAACAATGAGCAGTTCTTC

D: .
J: TRBJ2-1
size: .
V: TRBV20-1
CDR3: CSARSVNEQFF
DNA: TGCAGTGCTAGATCAGTCAATGAGCAGTTCTTC

D: TRBD1
J: TRBJ1-1
size: once
V: TRBV18
CDR3: CASSLDRGWRGNTEAFF
DNA: TGTGCCAGCTCCCTCGACAGGGGATGGAGGGGGAACACTGAAGCTTTCTTT

D: TRBD1
J: TRBJ2-7
size: .
V: TRBV28
CDR3: CASSNTGTVSYEQYF
DNA: TGTGCCAGCAGCAATACCGGGACAGTCTCCTACGAGCAGTACTTC

D: TRBD2
J: TRBJ2-3
size: .
V: TRBV28
CDR3: CASSSPASGGIDTQYF
DNA: TGTGCCAGCAGTTCTCCGGCTAGCGGGGGTATAGATACGCAGTATTTT

D: TRBD1
J: TRBJ1-2
size: .
V: TRBV15
CDR3: CATSRDYTAGGLGYTF
DNA: TGTGCCACCAGCAGAGATTATACCGCAGGGGGCTTGGGCTACACCTTC

D: TRBD1
J: TRBJ1-1
size: once
V: TRBV18
CDR3: CASSPRTGAGTEAFF
DNA: TGTGCCAGCTCACCTCGGACAGGGGCGGGCACTGAAGCTTTCTTT

D: .
J: TRBJ1-5
size: once
V: TRBV21-1
CDR3: CASSKDFIGVWVNQPQHF
DNA: TGTGCCAGCAGCAAAGATTTCATAGGGGTTTGGGTCAATCAGCCCCAGCATTTT

D: .
J: TRBJ1-5
size: .
V: TRBV19
CDR3: CASSLVGRTGNQPQHF
DNA: TGTGCCAGTAGTCTCGTAGGCCGGACTGGCAATCAGCCCCAGCATTTT

D: .
J: TRBJ1-1
size: .
V: TRBV4-3
CDR3: CASSQAGVAGTEAFF
DNA: TGCGCCAGCAGCCAAGCGGGGGTGGCTGGGACTGAAGCTTTCTTT

D: TRBD1
J: TRBJ2-4
size: few
V: TRBV3-1/TRBV3-2
CDR3: CASSQEGYRGKNIQYF
DNA: TGTGCCAGCAGCCAAGAAGGCTACAGGGGCAAAAACATTCAGTACTTC

D: .
J: TRBJ1-3
size: few
V: TRBV12-3/TRBV12-4
CDR3: CASDNSGNTIYF
DNA: TGTGCCAGTGACAACTCTGGAAACACCATATATTTT

D: TRBD1
J: TRBJ2-1
size: .
V: TRBV5-8
CDR3: CASSLQGSSYNEQFF
DNA: TGTGCCAGCAGCTTACAGGGGAGCTCCTACAATGAGCAGTTCTTC

D: .
J: TRBJ2-5
size: .
V: TRBV9
CDR3: CASSVSQVEETQYF
DNA: TGTGCCAGCAGCGTTTCTCAGGTGGAAGAGACCCAGTACTTC